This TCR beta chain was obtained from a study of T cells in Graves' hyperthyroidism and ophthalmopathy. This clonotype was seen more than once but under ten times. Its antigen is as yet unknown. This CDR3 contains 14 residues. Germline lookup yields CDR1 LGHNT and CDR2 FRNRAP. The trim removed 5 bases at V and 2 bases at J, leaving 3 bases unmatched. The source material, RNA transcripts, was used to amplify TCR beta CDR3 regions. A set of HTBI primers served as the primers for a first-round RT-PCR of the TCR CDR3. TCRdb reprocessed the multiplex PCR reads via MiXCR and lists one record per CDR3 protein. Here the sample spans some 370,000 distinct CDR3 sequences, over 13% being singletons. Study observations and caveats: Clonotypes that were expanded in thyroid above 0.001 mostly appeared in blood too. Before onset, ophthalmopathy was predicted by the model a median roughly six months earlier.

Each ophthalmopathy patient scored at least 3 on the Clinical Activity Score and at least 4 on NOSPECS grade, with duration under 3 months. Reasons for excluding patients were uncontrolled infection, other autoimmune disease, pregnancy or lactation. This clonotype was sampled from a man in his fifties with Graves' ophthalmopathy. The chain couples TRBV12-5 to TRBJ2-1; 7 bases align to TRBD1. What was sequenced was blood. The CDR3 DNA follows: TGTGCTAGTGGTGGACAGGATCCCTACAATGAGCAGTTCTTC. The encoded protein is CASGGQDPYNEQFF.